One TCR beta chain is described in this entry. Data came from immunoSEQ multiplex PCR; TCRdb stores just in-frame clones and leaves some out. Of around 77,000 clones in the sample, over 85% were seen once. Individuals having autoimmune disease history or systemic immunosuppression were not enrolled. This record belongs to a study of OX40 agonist ivuxolimab in advanced cancers. Overall study context: Ivuxolimab, which is an agonistic anti-OX40 (CD134) antibody, was administered to the patients. Patients were under 90% male with ages about 23 to 90, mean around 61. Enrollees could have had prior anti-PD-1, anti-PD-L1 or anti-CTLA-4 therapy, which approximately 38% had received.

The CDR3 sequence is 14 residues long. Germline CDR1 MDHEN, CDR2 SYDVKM. V shed 2 bases, J shed 5 bases, and the junction held 4 bases outside the gene matches. The source was CD4+ or CD8+ T cells sorted from blood, collected in a trial of the OX40 agonist ivuxolimab. The chain uses TRBV28 and TRBJ1-2, with TRBD1 matching 8 bases. The source is an adult with an advanced solid tumor such as melanoma, head and neck, liver or kidney cancer. CDR3: CASSLADRVYGYTF. DNA for the CDR3: TGTGCCAGCAGTTTAGCGGACAGGGTTTATGGCTACACCTTC.